This is a list of T cell receptor beta chains from one sample in a study of radiotherapy plus CTLA-4 blockade in lung cancer. Some clones are missing from TCRdb's copy, which holds only in-frame ones; the method was immunoSEQ multiplex PCR. The table records about 24,000 clones, around 71% of them present only once. Sample: peripheral blood, taken from a patient treated with radiotherapy plus ipilimumab. These receptor sequences come from a human donor with non-small cell lung cancer whose response to radiotherapy plus ipilimumab could not be evaluated. CDR3s leave out the opening cysteine and the closing phenylalanine or tryptophan. Fields, in order: J gene, V gene, clone size, CDR3 protein. Clone size is stated in some rows and not others, as once, few, many or a class when expanded.

TRBJ2-1	TRBV2	NA	ASGGSGRVNEQF
TRBJ1-1	TRBV7-2	NA	ASSLVSVVKFEAF
TRBJ2-1	TRBV11-2	NA	ASSLGANNEQF
TRBJ2-7	TRBV5-1	NA	ASSLVGSSESYEQY
TRBJ1-6	TRBV30	NA	AWSVDRGNSPLH
TRBJ1-5	TRBV2	NA	ASVPGYSNQPQH
TRBJ1-2	TRBV29-1	NA	SVQSRDRGYGYT
TRBJ2-7	TRBV6-5	NA	ASSPDFSYEQY
TRBJ2-3	TRBV7-2	NA	ASSSKTGVQDTQY
TRBJ1-5	TRBV7-9	NA	ASSLFLGQGNQPQH
TRBJ2-3	TRBV18	NA	ASSPRLAGGTSTDTQY
TRBJ1-1	TRBV28	once	ASSPSPRTEAF
TRBJ2-3	TRBV2	NA	ASSEVGSGSFTDTQY
TRBJ1-2	TRBV5-1	NA	ASSLVGPGQNYGYT
TRBJ1-2	TRBV29-1	NA	SVDGVQGGNGYT
TRBJ2-1	TRBV5-1	NA	ASSLGAGNNEQF
TRBJ2-1	TRBV2	NA	ASCREGNEQF
TRBJ2-7	TRBV18	NA	ASRLADEQY
TRBJ1-5	TRBV5-1	NA	ASSLLSGGNQPQH
TRBJ2-5	TRBV9	NA	ASSGEAVRQETQY
TRBJ2-7	TRBV27	NA	ASARTSASYEQY
TRBJ2-2	TRBV7-5	NA	ARSLAVGDRKRGTGELF
TRBJ2-3	TRBV19	NA	ASSMTSASGTQY
TRBJ2-3	TRBV6-4	few	ASSDFALDTQY
TRBJ2-7	TRBV5-1	NA	ASSAGDRGGYEQY
TRBJ2-7	TRBV5-5	few	ASSLDSQGTYYEQY
TRBJ1-1	TRBV5-1	few	ASTGQVNTEAF
TRBJ1-3	TRBV4-3	few	ASSQDAQGRNTIY
TRBJ2-1	TRBV2	NA	ASRIEGSEQF
TRBJ1-3	TRBV19	NA	ASSIRGTLQGASGNTIY
TRBJ2-7	TRBV4-3	NA	ASSPRLAGGGEQY
TRBJ1-2	TRBV25-1	NA	ASSDPQAVLVGYT